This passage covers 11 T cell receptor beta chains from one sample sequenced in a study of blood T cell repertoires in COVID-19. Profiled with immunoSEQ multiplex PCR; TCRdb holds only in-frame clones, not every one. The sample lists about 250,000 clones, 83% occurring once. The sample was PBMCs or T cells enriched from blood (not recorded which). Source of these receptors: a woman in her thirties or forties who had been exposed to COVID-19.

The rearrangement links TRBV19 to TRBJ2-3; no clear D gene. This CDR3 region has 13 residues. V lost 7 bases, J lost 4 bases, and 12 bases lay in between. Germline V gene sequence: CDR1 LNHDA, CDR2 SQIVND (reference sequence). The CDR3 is CASMHPVADTQYF. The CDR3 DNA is TGTGCCAGTATGCACCCGGTGGCAGATACGCAGTATTTT. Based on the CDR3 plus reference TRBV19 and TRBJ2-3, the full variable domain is DGGITQSPKYLFRKEGQNVTLSCEQNLNHDAMYWYRQDPGQGLRLIYYSQIVNDFQKGDIAEGYSVSREKKESFPLTVTSAQKNPTAFYLCASMHPVADTQYFGPGTRLTVL.

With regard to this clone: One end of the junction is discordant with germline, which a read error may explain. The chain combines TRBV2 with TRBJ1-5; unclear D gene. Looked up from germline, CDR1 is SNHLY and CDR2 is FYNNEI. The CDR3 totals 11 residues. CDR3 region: CASRREGATFF. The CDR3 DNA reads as TGTGCCAGCAGGAGGGAGGGCGCGACCTTTTTT.

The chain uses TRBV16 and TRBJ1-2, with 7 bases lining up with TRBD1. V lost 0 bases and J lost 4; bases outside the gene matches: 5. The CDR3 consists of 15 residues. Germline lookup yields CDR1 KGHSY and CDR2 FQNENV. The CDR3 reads CASSQSGDRPYGYTF. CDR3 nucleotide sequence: TGTGCCAGCAGCCAATCGGGGGACAGACCCTATGGCTACACCTTC.

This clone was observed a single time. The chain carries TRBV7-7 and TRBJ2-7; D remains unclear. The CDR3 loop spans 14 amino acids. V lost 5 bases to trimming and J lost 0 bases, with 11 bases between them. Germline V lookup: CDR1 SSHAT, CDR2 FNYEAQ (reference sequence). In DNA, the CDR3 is TGTGCCAGCAGCCCACAGCTTAGCTCCTACGAGCAGTACTTC. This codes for CASSPQLSSYEQYF.

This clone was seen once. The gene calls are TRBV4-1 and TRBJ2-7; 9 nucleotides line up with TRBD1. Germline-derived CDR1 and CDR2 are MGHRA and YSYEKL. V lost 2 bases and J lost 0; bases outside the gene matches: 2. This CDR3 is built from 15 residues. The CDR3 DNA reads TGCGCCAGCAGCCAATCGGGACAGGGCTCCTACGAGCAGTACTTC. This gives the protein CASSQSGQGSYEQYF.

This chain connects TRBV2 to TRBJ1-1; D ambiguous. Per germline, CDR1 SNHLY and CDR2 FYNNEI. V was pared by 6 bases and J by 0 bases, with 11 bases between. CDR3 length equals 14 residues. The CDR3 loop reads CASRVGRMNTEAFF. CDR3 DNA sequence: TGTGCCAGCAGGGTCGGCAGGATGAACACTGAAGCTTTCTTT. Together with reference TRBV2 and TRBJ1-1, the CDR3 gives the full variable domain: EPEVTQTPSHQVTQMGQEVILRCVPISNHLYFYWYRQILGQKVEFLVSFYNNEISEKSEIFDDQFSVERPDGSNFTLKIRSTKLEDSAMYFCASRVGRMNTEAFFGQGTRLTVV.

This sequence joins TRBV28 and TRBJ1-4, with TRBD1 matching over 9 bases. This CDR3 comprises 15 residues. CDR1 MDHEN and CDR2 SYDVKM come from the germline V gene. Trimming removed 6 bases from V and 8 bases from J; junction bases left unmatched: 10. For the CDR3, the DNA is TGTGCCAGCAGCCTGATTTTCGGGACAGGGGAAAAACTGTTTTTT. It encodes CASSLIFGTGEKLFF.

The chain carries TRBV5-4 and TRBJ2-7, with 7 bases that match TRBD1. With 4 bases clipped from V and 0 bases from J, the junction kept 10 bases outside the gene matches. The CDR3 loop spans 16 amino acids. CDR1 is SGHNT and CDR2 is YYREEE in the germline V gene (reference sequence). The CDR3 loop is CASSLRTGTSSYEQYF. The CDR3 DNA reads TGTGCCAGCAGCCTCCGGACAGGCACTAGCTCCTACGAGCAGTACTTC. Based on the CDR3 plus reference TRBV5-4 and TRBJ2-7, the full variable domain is ETGVTQSPTHLIKTRGQQVTLRCSSQSGHNTVSWYQQALGQGPQFIFQYYREEENGRGNFPPRFSGLQFPNYSSELNVNALELDDSALYLCASSLRTGTSSYEQYFGPGTRLTVT.

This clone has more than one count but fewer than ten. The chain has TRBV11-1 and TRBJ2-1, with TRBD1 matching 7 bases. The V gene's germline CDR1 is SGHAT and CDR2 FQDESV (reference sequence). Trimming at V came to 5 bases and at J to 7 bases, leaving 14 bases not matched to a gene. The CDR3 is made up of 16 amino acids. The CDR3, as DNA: TGTGCCAGCAGCCCTCGGGAAGGGGGCGAGTGGAATGAGCAGTTCTTC. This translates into CASSPREGGEWNEQFF.

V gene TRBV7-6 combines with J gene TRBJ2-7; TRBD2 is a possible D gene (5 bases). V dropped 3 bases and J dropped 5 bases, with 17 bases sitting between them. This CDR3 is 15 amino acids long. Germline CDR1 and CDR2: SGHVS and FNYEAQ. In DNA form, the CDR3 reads TGTGCCAGCAGCTTGGGAACGTCGGGGAGTAACGAGCAGTACTTC. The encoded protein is CASSLGTSGSNEQYF.

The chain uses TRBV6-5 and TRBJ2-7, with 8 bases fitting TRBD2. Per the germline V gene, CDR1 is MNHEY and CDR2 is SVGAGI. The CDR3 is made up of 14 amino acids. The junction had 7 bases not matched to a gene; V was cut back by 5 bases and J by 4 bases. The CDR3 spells CASSPPGGAYEQYF. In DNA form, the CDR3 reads TGTGCCAGCAGTCCCCCCGGGGGGGCTTACGAGCAGTACTTC.